Listed below are T cell receptor beta chains from one sample, sequenced in a study of identical twins. TCRdb recomputed calls from the 5' RACE reads with MiXCR, one row per CDR3 protein. The sample shows a few hundred thousand distinct CDR3 sequences, less than 9% of them seen only once. The same data also contributed to another study, on yellow fever vaccine responses in identical twins.

The sample comprised memory (CD45RO+) T cells sorted from blood. The source of these receptors is a woman in her late teens or twenties in good health. The CDR3 runs from the conserved cysteine through the conserved F or W. The D gene is left open where the match is weak. Only some rows state a clone size, as once, few, many or a class for expanded clones.

>TRBJ2-3|.|few|TRBV9|16
CASSVTSTSVADTQYF
TGTGCCAGCAGCGTAACGTCCACATCGGTTGCAGATACGCAGTATTTT
>TRBJ1-5|.|few|TRBV18|14
CASSDSPSNQPQHF
TGTGCCAGCTCGGACAGCCCTAGCAATCAGCCCCAGCATTTT
>TRBJ1-1|TRBD1|.|TRBV7-9|17
CASSLGTGEWGNTEAFF
TGTGCCAGCAGCTTAGGGACAGGGGAATGGGGGAACACTGAAGCTTTCTTT
>TRBJ1-1|.|.|TRBV5-6|13
CASSSLLGTEAFF
TGTGCCAGCAGCTCTCTACTGGGCACTGAAGCTTTCTTT
>TRBJ1-6|.|few|TRBV21-1|15
CASRRLSSYNSPLHF
TGTGCCAGCAGACGTTTGAGCTCCTATAATTCACCCCTCCACTTT
>TRBJ1-1|.|.|TRBV7-3|14
CASSQIPGGTEAFF
TGTGCCAGCAGCCAAATCCCGGGGGGCACTGAAGCTTTCTTT
>TRBJ2-7|TRBD2|few|TRBV20-1|14
CSARRTSPSYEQYF
TGCAGTGCTAGACGGACTAGCCCTTCCTACGAGCAGTACTTC
>TRBJ2-1|.|few|TRBV4-2|14
CASSQGTLHNEQFF
TGTGCCAGCAGCCAAGGGACTCTTCACAATGAGCAGTTCTTC
>TRBJ2-6|TRBD1|.|TRBV12-3/TRBV12-4|17
CASSLRTGTSGANVLTF
TGTGCCAGCAGTTTGCGGACAGGGACCTCTGGGGCCAACGTCCTGACTTTC
>TRBJ2-2|.|.|TRBV2|15
CATQERVSATGELFF
TGTGCCACCCAGGAGAGGGTATCGGCCACCGGGGAGCTGTTTTTT
>TRBJ1-4|.|few|TRBV2|13
CASSETVNEKLFF
TGTGCCAGCAGTGAGACAGTAAATGAAAAACTGTTTTTT
>TRBJ2-1|.|many|TRBV20-1|13
CSARGGGPNEQFF
TGCAGTGCTAGGGGAGGGGGTCCCAATGAGCAGTTCTTC
>TRBJ1-3|.|.|TRBV9|15
CASSVGANSGNTIYF
TGTGCCAGCAGCGTGGGGGCAAACTCTGGAAACACCATATATTTT